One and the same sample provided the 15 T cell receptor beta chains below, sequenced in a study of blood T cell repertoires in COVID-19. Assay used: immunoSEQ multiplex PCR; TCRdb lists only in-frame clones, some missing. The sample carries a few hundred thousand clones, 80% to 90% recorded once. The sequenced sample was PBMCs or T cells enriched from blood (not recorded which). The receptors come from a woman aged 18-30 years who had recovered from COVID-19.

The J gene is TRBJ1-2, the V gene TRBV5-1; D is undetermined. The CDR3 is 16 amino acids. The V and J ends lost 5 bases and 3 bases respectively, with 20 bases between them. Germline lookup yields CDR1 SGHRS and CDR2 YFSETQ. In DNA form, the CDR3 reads TGCGCCAGCAGGGCTGAGGCGGGGTTGTTTGACTATGGCTACACCTTC. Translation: CASRAEAGLFDYGYTF.

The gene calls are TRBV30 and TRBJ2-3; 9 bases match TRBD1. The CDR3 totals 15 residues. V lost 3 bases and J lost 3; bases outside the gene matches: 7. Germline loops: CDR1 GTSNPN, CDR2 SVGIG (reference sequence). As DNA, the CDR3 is TGTGCCTGGAGCGGACAGGGGAGTAGGACAGATACGCAGTATTTT. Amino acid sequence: CAWSGQGSRTDTQYF.

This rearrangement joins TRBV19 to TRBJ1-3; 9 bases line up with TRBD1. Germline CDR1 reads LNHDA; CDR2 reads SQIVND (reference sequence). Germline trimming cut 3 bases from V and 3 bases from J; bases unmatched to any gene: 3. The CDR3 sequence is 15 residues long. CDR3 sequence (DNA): TGTGCCAGTAGTATGGGACAGGGATATGGAAACACCATATATTTT. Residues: CASSMGQGYGNTIYF.

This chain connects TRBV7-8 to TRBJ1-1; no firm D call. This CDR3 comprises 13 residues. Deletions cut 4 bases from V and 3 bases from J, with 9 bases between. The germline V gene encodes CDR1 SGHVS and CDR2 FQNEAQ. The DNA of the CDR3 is TGTGCCAGCAGCTGGTACGGGGACACTGAAGCTTTCTTT. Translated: CASSWYGDTEAFF.

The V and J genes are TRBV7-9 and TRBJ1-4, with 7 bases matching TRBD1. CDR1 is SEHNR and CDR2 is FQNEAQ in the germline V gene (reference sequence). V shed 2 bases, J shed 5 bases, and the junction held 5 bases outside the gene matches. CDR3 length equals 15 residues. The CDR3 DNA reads TGTGCCAGCAGCTTATTCGGGACAGCAAATGAAAAACTGTTTTTT. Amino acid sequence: CASSLFGTANEKLFF. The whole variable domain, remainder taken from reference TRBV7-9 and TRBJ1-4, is DTGVSQNPRHKITKRGQNVTFRCDPISEHNRLYWYRQTLGQGPEFLTYFQNEAQLEKSRLLSDRFSAERPKGSFSTLEIQRTEQGDSAMYLCASSLFGTANEKLFFGSGTQLSVL.

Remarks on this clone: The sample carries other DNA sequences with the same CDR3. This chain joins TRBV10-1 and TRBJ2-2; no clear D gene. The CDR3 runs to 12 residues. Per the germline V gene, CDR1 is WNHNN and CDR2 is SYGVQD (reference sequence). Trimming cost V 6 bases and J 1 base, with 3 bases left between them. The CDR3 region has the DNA TGCGCCAGCAGGAGGAACACCGGGGAGCTGTTTTTT. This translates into CASRRNTGELFF.

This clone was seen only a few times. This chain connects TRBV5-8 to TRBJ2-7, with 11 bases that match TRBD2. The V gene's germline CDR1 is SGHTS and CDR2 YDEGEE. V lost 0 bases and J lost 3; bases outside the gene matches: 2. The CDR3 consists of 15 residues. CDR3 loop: CASSLVLAGGYEQYF. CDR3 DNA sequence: TGTGCCAGCAGCTTGGTGCTAGCGGGGGGCTACGAGCAGTACTTC.

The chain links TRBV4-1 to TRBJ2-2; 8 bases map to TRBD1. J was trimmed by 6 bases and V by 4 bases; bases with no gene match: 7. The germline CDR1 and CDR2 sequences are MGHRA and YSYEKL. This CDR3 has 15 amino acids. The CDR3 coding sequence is TGCGCCAGCAGCCCAACTTGGACAGGGTCCGGGGAGCTGTTTTTT. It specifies CASSPTWTGSGELFF.

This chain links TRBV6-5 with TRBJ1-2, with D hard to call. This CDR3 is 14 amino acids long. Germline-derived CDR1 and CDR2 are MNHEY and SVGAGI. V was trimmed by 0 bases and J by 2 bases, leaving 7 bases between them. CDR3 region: CASSYSQSNYGYTF. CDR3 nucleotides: TGTGCCAGCAGTTACTCGCAGTCAAACTATGGCTACACCTTC.

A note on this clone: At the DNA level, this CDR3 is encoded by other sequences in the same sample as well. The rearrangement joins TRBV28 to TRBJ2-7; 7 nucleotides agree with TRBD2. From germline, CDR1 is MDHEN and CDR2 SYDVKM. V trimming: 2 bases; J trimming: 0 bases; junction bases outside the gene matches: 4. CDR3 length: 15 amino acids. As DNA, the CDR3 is TGTGCCAGCAGTTTAGTGGCGGGGGACTCCTACGAGCAGTACTTC. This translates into CASSLVAGDSYEQYF.

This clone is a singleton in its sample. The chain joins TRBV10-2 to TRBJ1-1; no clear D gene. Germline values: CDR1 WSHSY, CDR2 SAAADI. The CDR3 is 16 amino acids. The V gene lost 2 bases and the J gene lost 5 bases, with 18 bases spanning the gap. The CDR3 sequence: CASSEPGRELNTEAFF. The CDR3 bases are TGCGCCAGCAGTGAGCCAGGACGGGAATTAAATACTGAAGCTTTCTTT.

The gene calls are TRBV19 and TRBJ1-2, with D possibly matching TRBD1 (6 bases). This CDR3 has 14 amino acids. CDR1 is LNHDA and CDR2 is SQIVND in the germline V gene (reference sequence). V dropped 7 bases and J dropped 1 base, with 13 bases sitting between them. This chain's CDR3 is CASKKDSFNYGYTF. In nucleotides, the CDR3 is TGTGCCAGTAAAAAGGACAGCTTTAACTATGGCTACACCTTC.

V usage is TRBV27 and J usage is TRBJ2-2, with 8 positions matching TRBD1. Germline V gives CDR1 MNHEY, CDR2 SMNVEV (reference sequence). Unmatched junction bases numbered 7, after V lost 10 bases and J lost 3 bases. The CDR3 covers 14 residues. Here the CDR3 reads CATQTGAYTGELFF. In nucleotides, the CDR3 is TGTGCCACCCAGACAGGGGCGTACACCGGGGAGCTGTTTTTT.

The CDR3 here is CASSRTGVSDGYTF. The CDR3 region has the DNA TGCGCCAGCAGCCGGACAGGGGTATCGGATGGCTACACCTTC. J is TRBJ1-2 and V is TRBV4-1; 9 bases line up with TRBD1. V was clipped by 4 bases and J by 6 bases; unmatched bases: 6. Germline assignment: CDR1 MGHRA and CDR2 YSYEKL. The CDR3 sequence is 14 residues long.

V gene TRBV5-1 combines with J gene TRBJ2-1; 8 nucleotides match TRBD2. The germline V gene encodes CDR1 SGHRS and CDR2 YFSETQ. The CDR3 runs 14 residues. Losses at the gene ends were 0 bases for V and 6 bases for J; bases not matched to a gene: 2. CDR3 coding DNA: TGCGCCAGCAGCTTGGCCGGGACTAGCAATGAGCAGTTCTTC. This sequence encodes CASSLAGTSNEQFF.